This T cell receptor (beta chain) was documented in a study of T cells in Graves' hyperthyroidism and ophthalmopathy. The CDR3 contains 15 residues. Germline CDR1 reads SGHDN; CDR2 reads FVKESK. V dropped 0 bases and J dropped 0 bases, with 9 bases sitting between them. RNA transcripts were the template for amplifying TCR beta CDR3 regions. With the HTBI primer set, the TCR CDR3 went through a first round of RT-PCR. TCRdb fed the multiplex PCR reads into MiXCR, producing one record per CDR3 protein. The table has hundreds of thousands of distinct CDR3 sequences, around 15% seen once; the top ten hold 3% to 4.5%.

This chain connects TRBV14 to TRBJ2-7; D is unresolved. This TCR was sampled from a woman in her twenties or thirties with Graves' hyperthyroidism. The sequencing sample was made of blood. The CDR3 region is CASSQEDLTSYEQYF. The CDR3 DNA sequence: TGTGCCAGCAGCCAAGAAGACCTAACCTCCTACGAGCAGTACTTC.